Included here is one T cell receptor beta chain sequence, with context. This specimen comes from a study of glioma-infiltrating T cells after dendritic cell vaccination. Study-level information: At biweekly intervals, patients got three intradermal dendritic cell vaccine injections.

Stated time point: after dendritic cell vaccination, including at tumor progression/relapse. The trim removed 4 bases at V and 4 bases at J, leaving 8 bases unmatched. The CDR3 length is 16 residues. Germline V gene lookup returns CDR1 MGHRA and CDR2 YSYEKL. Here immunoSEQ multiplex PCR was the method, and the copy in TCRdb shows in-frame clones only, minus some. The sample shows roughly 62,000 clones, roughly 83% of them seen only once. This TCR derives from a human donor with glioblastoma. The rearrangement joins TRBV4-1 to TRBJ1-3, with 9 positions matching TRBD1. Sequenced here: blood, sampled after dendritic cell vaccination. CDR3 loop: CASSPYSGTGGNTIYF. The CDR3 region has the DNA TGCGCCAGCAGCCCCTACTCCGGGACAGGGGGAAACACCATATATTTT.